These T cell receptor beta chains were read from a single sample in a study of control samples from healthy donors and cancer patients. Sequencing was performed with immunoSEQ multiplex PCR; in TCRdb, only in-frame clones are kept and a portion is missing. Counted here are 90,000 to 110,000 clones, around 89% occurring once; the ten biggest clones make up roughly a sixth. Sequenced material: blood. The receptors stem from a woman aged 45-60 years in good health. Both conserved end residues are part of each CDR3. Each record gives: J gene, clone size, D gene, V gene, CDR3 DNA, CDR3 protein. D genes are given only for firm matches. Clone size appears in some rows only: once, few, many, or a class for an expanded clone.

>TRBJ2-1|-|TRBD2|TRBV15
TGTGCCACCAGCAGAGATCAGGGCGGGGGAAAGCAGTTCTTC
CATSRDQGGGKQFF
>TRBJ2-7|-|TRBD2|TRBV30
TGTGCCTGGAGACTAGCGGGGGGGCCCGGGGAGCAGTACTTC
CAWRLAGGPGEQYF
>TRBJ2-1|-|-|TRBV21-1
TGTGCCAGCAGCAAGCCCGGGTGGAACCTAAAAACAACCGCTGCCAATGAGCAGTTCTTC
CASSKPGWNLKTTAANEQFF
>TRBJ1-5|-|-|TRBV6-5
TGTGCCAGCAGTTACTGGGACGGAAGTCAGCCCCAGCATTTT
CASSYWDGSQPQHF
>TRBJ2-3|-|TRBD1|TRBV9
TGTGCCAGCAGCACGGGACAGGGACGGGATACGCAGTATTTT
CASSTGQGRDTQYF
>TRBJ1-1|-|-|TRBV2
TGTGCCAGCAGTGAATACACTGAAGCTTTCTTT
CASSEYTEAFF
>TRBJ1-5|-|TRBD1|TRBV27
TGTGCCAGCAGTTTATCCGGGACAGGGGCCTTGCCCCAGCATTTT
CASSLSGTGALPQHF
>TRBJ1-1|-|-|TRBV6-5
TGTGCCAGCAGTTACAGTGGGGCTGAAGCTTTCTTT
CASSYSGAEAFF
>TRBJ2-7|many|TRBD2|TRBV4-1
TGCGCCAGCAGCCCGCTCGAATTAACCGGGACTAGCGCCTTTGGGCAGTACTTC
CASSPLELTGTSAFGQYF
>TRBJ2-3|few|TRBD2|TRBV9
TGTGCCAGCAGCCCCCGGACTAGCGGGGGGGTAAGTACGCAGTATTTT
CASSPRTSGGVSTQYF
>TRBJ1-6|-|-|TRBV11-2
TGTGCCAGCAGCTTAGATCTATCACCCCTCCACTTT
CASSLDLSPLHF
>TRBJ1-2|-|-|TRBV29-1
TGCAGTCTTTGGGACGGAACCTATGGCTACACCTTC
CSLWDGTYGYTF
>TRBJ2-2|-|-|TRBV11-2
TGTGCCAGCAGCTTAGGGGGGGCCCGGGAGCTGTTTTTT
CASSLGGARELFF
>TRBJ1-4|-|-|TRBV6-6
TGTGCCAGCCGGACCGGTAATGAAAAACTGTTTTTT
CASRTGNEKLFF
>TRBJ2-2|-|-|TRBV29-1
TGCAGCGTTGAACGCCAGGGTGTAGGGACCGGGGAGCTGTTTTTT
CSVERQGVGTGELFF
>TRBJ2-1|-|TRBD1|TRBV13
TGTGCCAGCAGCGCCCGGACAGGTTACAATGAGCAGTTCTTC
CASSARTGYNEQFF
>TRBJ2-6|-|-|TRBV4-3
TGCGCCAGCAGCCCTAGGGGATCTGGGGCCAACGTCCTGACTTTC
CASSPRGSGANVLTF
>TRBJ1-2|-|TRBD1|TRBV5-6
TGTGCCAGCAGCTGGGGGACAGGGGTGAACTATGGCTACACCTTC
CASSWGTGVNYGYTF
>TRBJ2-3|few|-|TRBV10-3
TGTGCCATCAGTGCCCGACCCGCCCTGGGCGATACGCAGTATTTT
CAISARPALGDTQYF
>TRBJ1-6|-|-|TRBV19
TGTGCCAGTAGTACAGGGGCCGGGGGGTCGGCCCTCCACTTT
CASSTGAGGSALHF
>TRBJ2-1|-|-|TRBV21-1
TGTGCCAGCAGCCTCCCCTTAGCGGGAGCTGGCAATGAGCAGTTCTTC
CASSLPLAGAGNEQFF
>TRBJ2-1|-|TRBD2|TRBV27
TGTGCCAGCAGTTCCCGGGGACTAGCAACGAGCAATGAGCAGTTCTTC
CASSSRGLATSNEQFF
>TRBJ2-4|-|-|TRBV3-1/TRBV3-2
TGTGCCAGCAGCCAAGTCTCAGGCTCTCCCTCAAACATTCAGTACTTC
CASSQVSGSPSNIQYF
>TRBJ1-1|-|TRBD1|TRBV7-8
TGTGCCAGCAGCAAGGACAGGGAGAACACTGAAGCTTTCTTT
CASSKDRENTEAFF
>TRBJ2-3|-|TRBD2|TRBV6-1
TGTGCCAGCAGTGTCGACTTTAGCGGGTATAGCACAGATACGCAGTATTTT
CASSVDFSGYSTDTQYF
>TRBJ2-1|-|TRBD1|TRBV19
TGTGCCAGTAGTCCAGGGGGAAGCTCCTACAATGAGCAGTTCTTC
CASSPGGSSYNEQFF
>TRBJ1-2|-|TRBD1|TRBV4-1
TGCGCCAGCAGCTTTCGACAGGGGCCCATCACTAACTATGGCTACACCTTC
CASSFRQGPITNYGYTF
>TRBJ2-2|once|-|TRBV24-1
TGTGCCACGTCCGGCGCTATTAACACCGGGGAGCTGTTTTTT
CATSGAINTGELFF
>TRBJ2-7|-|-|TRBV4-1
TGCGCCAGCAGCCGAGGGACAAGCTCCTACGAGCAGTACTTC
CASSRGTSSYEQYF
>TRBJ2-5|-|-|TRBV3-1/TRBV3-2
TGTGCCAGCAGCCAAGGCCTAAACCGAGAGACCCAGTACTTC
CASSQGLNRETQYF
>TRBJ1-4|once|-|TRBV29-1
TGCAGCGTTGATGACAGTCACAGAGAAACGGGAGAACTGTTTTTT
CSVDDSHRETGELFF
>TRBJ2-2|-|-|TRBV30
TGTGCCTGGAATAAAGGGAAACGGACCGGGGAGCTGTTTTTT
CAWNKGKRTGELFF
>TRBJ1-2|-|-|TRBV4-3
TGCGCCAGCAGCCCGGGCAGGAGAGATGGCTACACCTTC
CASSPGRRDGYTF
>TRBJ2-5|once|-|TRBV24-1
TGTGCCACCAGTGAACGGACAGCCCTGGAGGAGACCCAGTACTTC
CATSERTALEETQYF
>TRBJ2-1|-|-|TRBV19
TGTGCCAGTACGTTAGGGTTTACCTACAATGAGCAGTTCTTC
CASTLGFTYNEQFF
>TRBJ2-7|-|-|TRBV10-3
TGTGCCACCTCCTTTCGGCCAGACTACGAGCAGTACTTC
CATSFRPDYEQYF
>TRBJ1-3|-|-|TRBV27
TGTGCCAGCTCTGCCAGGGGACACTCTGGAAACACCATATATTTT
CASSARGHSGNTIYF
>TRBJ1-1|-|-|TRBV9
TGTGCCAGCAGCGTAGAGGCATCGACAGTTGGTGAAGCTTTCTTT
CASSVEASTVGEAFF
>TRBJ2-3|-|-|TRBV5-8
TGTGCCAGCAGCCGCGGGCCAGAAATAACAGATACGCAGTATTTT
CASSRGPEITDTQYF
>TRBJ1-2|-|-|TRBV9
TGTGCCAGCAGCGTGGGGGGCGCGGGTGCCTTGTATGGCTACACCTTC
CASSVGGAGALYGYTF
>TRBJ1-1|few|-|TRBV2
TGTGCCAGCAGTTATTACAGTCTAATAGCGAACACTGAAGCTTTCTTT
CASSYYSLIANTEAFF